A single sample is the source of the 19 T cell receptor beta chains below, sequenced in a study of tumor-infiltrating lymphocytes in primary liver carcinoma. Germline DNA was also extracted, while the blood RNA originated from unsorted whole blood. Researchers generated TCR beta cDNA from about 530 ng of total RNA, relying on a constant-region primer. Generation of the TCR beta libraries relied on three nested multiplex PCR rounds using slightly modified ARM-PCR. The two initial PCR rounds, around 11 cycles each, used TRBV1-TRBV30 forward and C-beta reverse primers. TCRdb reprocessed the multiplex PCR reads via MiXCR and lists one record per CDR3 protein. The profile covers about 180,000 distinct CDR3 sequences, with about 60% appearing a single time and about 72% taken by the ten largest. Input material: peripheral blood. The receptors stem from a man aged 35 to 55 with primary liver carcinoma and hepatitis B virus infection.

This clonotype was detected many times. CDR3 nucleotides: TGTGCCAGCAGCCCCCGCGTGGGCGGGAGTGGATTCGCAGATACGCAGTATTTT. The encoded protein is CASSPRVGGSGFADTQYF. This rearrangement joins TRBV11-2 to TRBJ2-3, with 7 bases matching TRBD2. V dropped 5 bases and J dropped 4; count of bases not matched to a gene: 18. Germline V CDR1 and CDR2: SGHAT, FQNNGV. The CDR3 spans 18 residues.

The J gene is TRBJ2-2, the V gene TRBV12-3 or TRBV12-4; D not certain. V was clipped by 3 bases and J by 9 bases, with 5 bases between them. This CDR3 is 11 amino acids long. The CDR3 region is CASSFARELFF. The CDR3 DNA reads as TGTGCCAGCAGTTTTGCAAGGGAGCTGTTTTTT.

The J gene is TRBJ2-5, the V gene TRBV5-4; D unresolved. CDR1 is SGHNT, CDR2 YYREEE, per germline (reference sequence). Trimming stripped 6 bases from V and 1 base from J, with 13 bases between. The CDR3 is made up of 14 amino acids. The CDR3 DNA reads TGTGCCAGCAACTCTACAGCCCCCCAAGAGACCCAGTACTTC. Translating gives CASNSTAPQETQYF.

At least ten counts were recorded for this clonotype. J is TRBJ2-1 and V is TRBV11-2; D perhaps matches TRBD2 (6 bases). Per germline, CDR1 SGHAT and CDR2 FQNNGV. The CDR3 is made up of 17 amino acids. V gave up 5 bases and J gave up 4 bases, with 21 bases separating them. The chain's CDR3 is CASSPTGVVRGYNEQFF. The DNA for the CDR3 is TGTGCCAGCAGCCCGACGGGGGTGGTACGGGGTTACAATGAGCAGTTCTTC.

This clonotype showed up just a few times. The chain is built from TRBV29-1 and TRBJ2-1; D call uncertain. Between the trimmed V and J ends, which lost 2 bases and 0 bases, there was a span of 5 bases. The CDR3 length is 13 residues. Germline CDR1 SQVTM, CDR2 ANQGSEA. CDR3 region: CSVEPSSYNEQFF. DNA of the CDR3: TGCAGCGTTGAACCGAGCTCCTACAATGAGCAGTTCTTC.

The CDR3 sequence is CASGTGYNSPLHF. In DNA form, the CDR3 reads TGTGCCAGCGGGACAGGATATAATTCACCCCTCCACTTT. The chain has TRBV2 and TRBJ1-6, with 8 positions matching TRBD1. Germline V gene sequence: CDR1 SNHLY, CDR2 FYNNEI. This CDR3 has 13 residues. Germline trimming cut 8 bases from V and 4 bases from J; bases unmatched to any gene: 1.

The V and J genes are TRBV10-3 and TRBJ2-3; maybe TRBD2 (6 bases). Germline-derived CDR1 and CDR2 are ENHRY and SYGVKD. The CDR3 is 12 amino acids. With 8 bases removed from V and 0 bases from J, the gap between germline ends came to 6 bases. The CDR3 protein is CAIGTSTDTQYF. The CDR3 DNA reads TGTGCCATCGGGACTAGCACAGATACGCAGTATTTT.

This CDR3 reads CASRPQLAGAYEQYF. In nucleotides, the CDR3 is TGTGCCAGCAGACCCCAACTAGCGGGAGCCTACGAGCAGTACTTC. The rearrangement uses TRBV28 and TRBJ2-7; 11 bases align to TRBD2. The CDR3 extends over 15 amino acids. With 6 bases clipped from V and 2 bases from J, the junction kept 6 bases outside the gene matches. Germline CDR1 and CDR2: MDHEN and SYDVKM.

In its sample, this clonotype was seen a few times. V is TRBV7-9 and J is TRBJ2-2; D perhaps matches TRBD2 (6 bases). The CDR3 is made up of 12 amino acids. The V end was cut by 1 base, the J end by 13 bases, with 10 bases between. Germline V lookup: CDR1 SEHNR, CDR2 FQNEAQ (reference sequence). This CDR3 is CASSLEEGRLFF. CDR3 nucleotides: TGTGCCAGCAGCTTAGAGGAGGGCAGGCTGTTTTTT. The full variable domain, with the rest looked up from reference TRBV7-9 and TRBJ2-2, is DTGVSQNPRHKITKRGQNVTFRCDPISEHNRLYWYRQTLGQGPEFLTYFQNEAQLEKSRLLSDRFSAERPKGSFSTLEIQRTEQGDSAMYLCASSLEEGRLFFGEGSRLTVL.

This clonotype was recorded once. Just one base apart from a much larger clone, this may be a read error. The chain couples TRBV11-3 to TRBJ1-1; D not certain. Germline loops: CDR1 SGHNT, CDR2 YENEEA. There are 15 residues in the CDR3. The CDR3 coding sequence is TGTGCCAGCAGCTTAGGAGGATCCGGGAACATTGAAGCTTTCTTT. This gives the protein CASSLGGSGNIEAFF.

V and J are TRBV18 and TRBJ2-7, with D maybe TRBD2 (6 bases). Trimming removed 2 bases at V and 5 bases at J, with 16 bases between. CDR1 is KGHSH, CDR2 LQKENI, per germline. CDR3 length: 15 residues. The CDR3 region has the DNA TGTGCCAGCTCACCATACGGGGGAAAAGGAGACGAGCAGTACTTC. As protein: CASSPYGGKGDEQYF.

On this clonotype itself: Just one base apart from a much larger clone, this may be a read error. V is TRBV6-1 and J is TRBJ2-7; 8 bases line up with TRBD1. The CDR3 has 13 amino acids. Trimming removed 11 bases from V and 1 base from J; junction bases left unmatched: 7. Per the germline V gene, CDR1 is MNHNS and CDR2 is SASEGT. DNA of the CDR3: TGTGCCGTTAAGGACAGGGTATCCTACGAGCAGTACTTC. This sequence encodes CAVKDRVSYEQYF.

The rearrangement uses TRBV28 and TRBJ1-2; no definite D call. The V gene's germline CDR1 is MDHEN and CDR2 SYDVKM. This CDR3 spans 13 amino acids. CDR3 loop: CVSAPGGNYGYTF. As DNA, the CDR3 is TGTGTCAGTGCCCCCGGCGGAAACTATGGCTACACCTTC.

CDR3 bases: TGTGCCAGCAGCCCGACGTTGGGCCTGCAGATCGATACGCAGTATTTT. Its protein is CASSPTLGLQIDTQYF. The V gene is TRBV28, the J gene TRBJ2-3; no firm D call. Germline CDR1 is MDHEN and CDR2 is SYDVKM. The CDR3 totals 16 residues. Trimming removed 6 bases from V and 6 bases from J, with 22 bases in between.

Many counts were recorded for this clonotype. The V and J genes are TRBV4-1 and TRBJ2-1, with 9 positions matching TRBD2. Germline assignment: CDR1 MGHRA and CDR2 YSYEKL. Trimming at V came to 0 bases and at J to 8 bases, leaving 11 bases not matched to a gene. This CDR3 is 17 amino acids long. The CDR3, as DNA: TGCGCCAGCAGCCAAGATCCCGCTAGCGGGGTACCGGATGAGCAGTTCTTC. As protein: CASSQDPASGVPDEQFF.

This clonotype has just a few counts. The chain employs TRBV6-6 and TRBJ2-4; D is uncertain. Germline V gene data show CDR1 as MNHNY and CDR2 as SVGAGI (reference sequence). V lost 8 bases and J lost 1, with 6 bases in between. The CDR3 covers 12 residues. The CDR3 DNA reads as TGTGCCAGCCGATTGGCCAAAAACATTCAGTACTTC. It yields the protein CASRLAKNIQYF.

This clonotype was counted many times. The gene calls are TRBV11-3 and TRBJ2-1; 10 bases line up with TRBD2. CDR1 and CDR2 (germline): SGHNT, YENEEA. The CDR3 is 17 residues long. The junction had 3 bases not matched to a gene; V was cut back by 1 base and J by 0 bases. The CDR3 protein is CASSLGTSGFSYNEQFF. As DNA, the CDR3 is TGTGCCAGCAGCTTAGGGACTAGCGGATTCTCCTACAATGAGCAGTTCTTC.

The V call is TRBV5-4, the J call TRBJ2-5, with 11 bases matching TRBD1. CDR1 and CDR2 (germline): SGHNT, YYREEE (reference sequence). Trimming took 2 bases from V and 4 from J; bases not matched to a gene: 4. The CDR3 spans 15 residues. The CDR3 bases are TGTGCCAGCAGCTTCCGGACAGGGGGCGTAGAGACCCAGTACTTC. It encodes CASSFRTGGVETQYF.

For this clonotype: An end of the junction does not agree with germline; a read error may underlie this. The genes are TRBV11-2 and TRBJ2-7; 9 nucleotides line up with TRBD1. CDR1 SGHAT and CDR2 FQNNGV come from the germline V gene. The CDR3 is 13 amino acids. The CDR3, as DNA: TGTGCCAGCAGCACGGACAGGGGTCGCGGGCAGCACTTC. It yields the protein CASSTDRGRGQHF.